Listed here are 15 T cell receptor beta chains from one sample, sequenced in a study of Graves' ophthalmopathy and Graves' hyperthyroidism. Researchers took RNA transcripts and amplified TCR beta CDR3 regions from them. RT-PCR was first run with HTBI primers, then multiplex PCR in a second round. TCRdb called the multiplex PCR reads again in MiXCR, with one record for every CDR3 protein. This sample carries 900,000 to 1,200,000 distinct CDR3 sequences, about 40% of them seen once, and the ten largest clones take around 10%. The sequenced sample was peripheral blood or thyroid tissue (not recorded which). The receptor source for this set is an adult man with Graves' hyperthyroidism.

The CDR3 coding sequence is TGCGCCAGCAGCCAAGTCTGGGGACCCAAGAGAACCCAGTACTTC. Amino acids: CASSQVWGPKRTQYF. This sequence joins TRBV4-1 and TRBJ2-5; tentatively, D is TRBD1 or TRBD2 (5 bases each). CDR1 is MGHRA, CDR2 YSYEKL, per germline. Trimming removed 1 base from V and 8 bases from J, with 17 bases in between. This CDR3 has 15 amino acids.

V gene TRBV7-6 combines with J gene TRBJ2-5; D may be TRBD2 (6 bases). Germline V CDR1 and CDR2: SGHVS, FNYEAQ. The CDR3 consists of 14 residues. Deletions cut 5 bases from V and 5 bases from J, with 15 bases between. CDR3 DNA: TGTGCCAGCAGCCCGACACGGGGAGGCGAGACCCAGTACTTC. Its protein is CASSPTRGGETQYF. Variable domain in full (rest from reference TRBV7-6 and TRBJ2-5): GAGVSQSPRYKVTKRGQDVALRCDPISGHVSLYWYRQALGQGPEFLTYFNYEAQQDKSGLPNDRFSAERPEGSISTLTIQRTEQRDSAMYRCASSPTRGGETQYFGPGTRLLVL.

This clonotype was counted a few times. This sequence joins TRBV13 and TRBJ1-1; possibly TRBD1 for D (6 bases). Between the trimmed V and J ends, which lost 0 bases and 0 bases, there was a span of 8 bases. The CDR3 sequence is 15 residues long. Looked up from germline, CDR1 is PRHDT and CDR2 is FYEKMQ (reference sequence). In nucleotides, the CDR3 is TGTGCCAGCAGCTTAGGCCGACAGGTGAACACTGAAGCTTTCTTT. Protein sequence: CASSLGRQVNTEAFF.

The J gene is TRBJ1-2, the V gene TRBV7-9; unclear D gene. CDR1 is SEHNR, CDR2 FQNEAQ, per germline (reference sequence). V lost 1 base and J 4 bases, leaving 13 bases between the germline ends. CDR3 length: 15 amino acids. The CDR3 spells CASSLGGGGAYGYTF. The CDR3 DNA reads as TGTGCCAGCAGCTTAGGGGGTGGCGGCGCCTATGGCTACACCTTC. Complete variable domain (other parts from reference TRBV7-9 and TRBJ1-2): DTGVSQNPRHKITKRGQNVTFRCDPISEHNRLYWYRQTLGQGPEFLTYFQNEAQLEKSRLLSDRFSAERPKGSFSTLEIQRTEQGDSAMYLCASSLGGGGAYGYTFGSGTRLTVV.

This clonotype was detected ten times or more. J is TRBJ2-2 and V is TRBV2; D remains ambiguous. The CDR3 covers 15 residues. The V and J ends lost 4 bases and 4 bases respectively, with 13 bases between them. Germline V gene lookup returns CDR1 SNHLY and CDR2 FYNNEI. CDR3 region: CASSVSAAATGELFF. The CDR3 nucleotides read TGTGCCAGCAGTGTTTCCGCGGCCGCCACCGGGGAGCTGTTTTTT. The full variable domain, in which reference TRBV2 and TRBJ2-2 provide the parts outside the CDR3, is EPEVTQTPSHQVTQMGQEVILRCVPISNHLYFYWYRQILGQKVEFLVSFYNNEISEKSEIFDDQFSVERPDGSNFTLKIRSTKLEDSAMYFCASSVSAAATGELFFGEGSRLTVL.

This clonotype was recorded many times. The DNA for the CDR3 is TGTGCCATCAGTGATTTTGGCTCCTACGAGCAGTACTTC. The encoded protein is CAISDFGSYEQYF. The chain joins TRBV10-3 to TRBJ2-7; D ambiguous. Trimming took off 3 bases at V and 0 bases at J, with 6 bases between the two ends. Germline V gene data show CDR1 as ENHRY and CDR2 as SYGVKD. The CDR3 runs to 13 residues.

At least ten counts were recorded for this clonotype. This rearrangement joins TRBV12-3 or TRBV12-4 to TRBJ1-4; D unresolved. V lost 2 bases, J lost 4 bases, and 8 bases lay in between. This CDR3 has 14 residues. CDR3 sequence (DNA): TGTGCCAGCAGTTTATGGCGGAGTAATGAAAAACTGTTTTTT. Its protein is CASSLWRSNEKLFF.

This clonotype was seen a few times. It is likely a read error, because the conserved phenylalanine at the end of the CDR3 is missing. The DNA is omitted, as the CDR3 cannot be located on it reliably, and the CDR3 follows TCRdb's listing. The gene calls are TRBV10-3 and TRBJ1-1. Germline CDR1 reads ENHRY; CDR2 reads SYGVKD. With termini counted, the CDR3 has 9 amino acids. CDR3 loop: CAIKDTGTS.

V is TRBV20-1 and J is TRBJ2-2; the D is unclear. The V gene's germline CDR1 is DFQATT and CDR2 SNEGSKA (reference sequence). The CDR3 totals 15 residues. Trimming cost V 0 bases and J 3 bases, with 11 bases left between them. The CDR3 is CSARDTSFDTGELFF. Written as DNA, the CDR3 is TGCAGTGCTAGAGATACCAGTTTCGACACCGGGGAGCTGTTTTTT.

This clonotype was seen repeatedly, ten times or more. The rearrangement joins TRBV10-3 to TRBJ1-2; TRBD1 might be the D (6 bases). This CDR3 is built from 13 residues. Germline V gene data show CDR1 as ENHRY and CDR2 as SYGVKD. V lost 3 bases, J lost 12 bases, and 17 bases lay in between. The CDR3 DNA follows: TGTGCCATCAGTGATCGGGACATGGGGTCTCACACCTTC. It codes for CAISDRDMGSHTF.

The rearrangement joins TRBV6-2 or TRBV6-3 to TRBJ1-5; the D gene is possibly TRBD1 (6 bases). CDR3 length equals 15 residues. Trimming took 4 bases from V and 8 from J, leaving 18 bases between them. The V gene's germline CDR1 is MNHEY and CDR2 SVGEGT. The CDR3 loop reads CASSWTSGGAEPQHF. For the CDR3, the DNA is TGTGCCAGCAGTTGGACTAGCGGGGGGGCGGAGCCCCAGCATTTT.

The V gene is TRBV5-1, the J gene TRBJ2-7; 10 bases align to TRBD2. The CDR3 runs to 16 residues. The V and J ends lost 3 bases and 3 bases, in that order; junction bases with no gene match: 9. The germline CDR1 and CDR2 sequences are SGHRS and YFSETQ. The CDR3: CASSSTGGLADYEQYF. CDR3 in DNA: TGCGCCAGCAGCTCGACCGGCGGACTAGCGGACTACGAGCAGTACTTC.

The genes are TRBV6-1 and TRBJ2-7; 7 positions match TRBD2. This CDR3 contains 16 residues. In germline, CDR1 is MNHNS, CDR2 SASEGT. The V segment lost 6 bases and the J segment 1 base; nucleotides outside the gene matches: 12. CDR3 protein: CASRSPSGRVSYEQYF. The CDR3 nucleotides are TGTGCCAGCAGATCCCCTAGCGGACGGGTATCCTACGAGCAGTACTTC.

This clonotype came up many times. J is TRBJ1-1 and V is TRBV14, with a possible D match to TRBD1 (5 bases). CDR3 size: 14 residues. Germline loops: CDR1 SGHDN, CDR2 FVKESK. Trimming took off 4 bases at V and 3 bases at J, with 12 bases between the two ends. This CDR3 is CASSLGGLHTEAFF. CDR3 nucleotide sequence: TGTGCCAGCAGCCTCGGGGGATTGCACACTGAAGCTTTCTTT.

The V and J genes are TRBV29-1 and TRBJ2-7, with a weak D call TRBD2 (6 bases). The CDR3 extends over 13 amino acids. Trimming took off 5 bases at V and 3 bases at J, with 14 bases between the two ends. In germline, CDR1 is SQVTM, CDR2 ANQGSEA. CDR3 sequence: CSVSGAGGYEQYF. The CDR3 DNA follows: TGCAGCGTTTCCGGGGCCGGGGGCTACGAGCAGTACTTC.